This note documents a single TCR beta chain sequence. Its antigen remains undetermined. No base quality values were provided; no much bigger clone lies one nucleotide off. Every donor in the study was a healthy Caucasian. The twin cohort comprised three pairs of female monozygotic twins, all aged roughly 18 to 30 years. Peripheral blood mononuclear cells were the source from which RNA for the TCR libraries was isolated. The library came from 5' RACE. For sequencing, an Illumina HiSeq 2000 was employed. Template switching added a universal primer binding site, and the final cDNA carried a unique molecular identifier that allowed TCR cDNA molecules to be counted accurately. Specific primers in the conserved constant-segment region were used to synthesize first-strand cDNA for TCR alpha and beta chains. To control for contamination, each cDNA library was double barcoded with a SMART-Mk sample barcode plus Illumina barcodes. TruSeq adapter sequences and Illumina sample barcodes were added in two successive PCR steps. Sequencing of the TCR alpha and beta cDNA libraries was done on the Illumina HiSeq platform using custom primers. The study's processing was this. MiGEC processed the raw reads to extract unique molecular identifiers, while MiXCR was used to determine the CDR3 positions. Recombination models were inferred per individual with the repgenHMM and IGoR tools using an EM algorithm. Shared clonotypes were analyzed with the tcR package in R, and sharing was normalized by the product of cloneset sizes. To study raw recombination free of thymic and clonal selection effects, out-of-frame nonproductive sequences were analyzed. TCRdb passed the public sequencing reads through fastp at Q25 and MiXCR, retaining productive beta sequences. Entries are consolidated by CDR3 protein sequence, retaining the most common genes and DNA. The V and J calls were determined by TCRdb, not by the authors. In this sample the table shows some 790,000 distinct CDR3 sequences, 18% of which occur a single time. Less than 15% of the sample belongs to the ten largest clones.

Including cysteine and phenylalanine, the CDR3 has 16 amino acids. CDR3 DNA only is kept here, 48 bases in frame from base 1. V lost 3 bases and J lost 2 bases, and the count of bases not matched to a germline gene is 5. CDR1 SGHRS and CDR2 YFSETQ are derived from the germline V gene. This record comes from a study of identical twins (dated by TCRdb to 2016 to 2018). Some background on the complete study: To test whether fetal clonotypes persist, this study deep-sequenced TCR alpha and beta repertoires from monozygotic twins, from unrelated adults of various ages, and from cord blood. To rule out contamination, the twin experiments were replicated at different times with different library preparation protocols.

Study-level results and caveats: Abundant cord blood beta clonotypes had fewer insertions, young adult naive repertoires showed a similar but weaker trend, and memory repertoires showed no such trend. Invariant T cells such as MAIT and iNKT could partly confound zero-insertion analyses, although diverse VJ usage argued against such confounding for most clonotypes. Out-of-frame TCR alpha sharing in monozygotic twins was systematically underestimated by recombination models, whereas sharing between unrelated individuals was in agreement with the recombination models. Because the same donors could not be followed over many years, conclusions were based on cross-sectional statistical analysis. In beta out-of-frame sequences, excess twin sharing was weaker, because having fewer shared sequences lowered the signal-to-noise ratio. Out-of-frame TCR alpha sequences shared between twins showed an excess of low generation-probability sequences compared with coincidental sharing between unrelated individuals.

This sample also belongs to another study, concerning T cells expressing NK-cell markers. As that second study puts it: Eight or nine donors provided sorted CD3+CD56+NKG2C+, CD3+CD56+NKG2C- and CD3+CD56-NKG2C+ T-cell subsets, whose TCR beta-chain repertoires were profiled. Of the eight sequenced donors, seven were found to be HCMV-seropositive and one was found to be HCMV-seronegative. To restrict sorting to alphabetaTCR-expressing T cells, an anti-gammadeltaTCR antibody was added in several experiments. In roughly 6 donors, the dominant CD3+CD56+NKG2C+ clonotypes were among the top 10 CD8+ clonotypes and accounted for roughly 1.0-8% of CD8+ T cells. Those dominant clonotypes were again the most abundant among CD3+CD56-NKG2C+ cells in a handful of donors, at roughly 25-60.1%. Whether the expanded NKG2C-expressing T cell clones were specific for HCMV antigens remained unclear. Randomly selected healthy volunteers, three men and five women, were used as the eight sequenced donors. HCMV-specific IgG was detected in serum with a commercial ELISA kit to determine HCMV serostatus. For six donors, bulk peripheral blood T-cell repertoires were additionally sequenced from unsorted PBMC. MIGEC was used to demultiplex reads and group reads by UMI, and MiTCR was used to assemble and quantify clonotypes. To exclude erroneous sequences, any TCR cDNA sequence not supported by at least two reads was discarded. The tcR package was used for downstream repertoire analysis, and clonotypes were matched between fractions using CDR3 nucleotide sequence together with V segment. VDJmatch was used to annotate antigen specificity against VDJdb, with one amino acid substitution in CDR3 allowed.

The clonotype originates from a woman aged 18-30 years in good health. Recombination connected TRBV5-1 to TRBJ2-5; 12 of the junction bases match TRBD2. Sequenced: PBMCs. The DNA is TGCGCCAGCAGCTCCTGGACTAGCGGGGTACAAGAGACCCAGTACTTC. This encodes CASSSWTSGVQETQYF. The full variable domain, completed from the reference TRBV5-1 and TRBJ2-5 proteins outside the CDR3, reads KAGVTQTPRYLIKTRGQQVTLSCSPISGHRSVSWYQQTPGQGLQFLFEYFSETQRNKGNFPGRFSGRQFSNSRSEMNVSTLELGDSALYLCASSSWTSGVQETQYFGPGTRLLVL.